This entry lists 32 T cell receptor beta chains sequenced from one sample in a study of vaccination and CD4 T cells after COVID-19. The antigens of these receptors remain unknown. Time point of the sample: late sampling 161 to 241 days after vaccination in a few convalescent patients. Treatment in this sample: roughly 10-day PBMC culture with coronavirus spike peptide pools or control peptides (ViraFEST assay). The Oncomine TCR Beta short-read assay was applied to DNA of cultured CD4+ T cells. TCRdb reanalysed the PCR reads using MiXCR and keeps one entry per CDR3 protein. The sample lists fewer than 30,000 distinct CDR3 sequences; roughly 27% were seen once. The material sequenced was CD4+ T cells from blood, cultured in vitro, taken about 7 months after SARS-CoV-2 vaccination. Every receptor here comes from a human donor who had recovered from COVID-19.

The CDR3 DNA sequence: TGTGCCAGCAGCCAAAGCAGGGCCCCGGCGGGCGGCTACACCTTC. Its protein is CASSQSRAPAGGYTF. The chain joins TRBV7-8 to TRBJ1-2; D possibly corresponds to TRBD1 (5 bases). Per germline, CDR1 SGHVS and CDR2 FQNEAQ. Trimming left V 5 bases short and J 8 bases short, with 21 bases between. The CDR3 runs to 15 residues.

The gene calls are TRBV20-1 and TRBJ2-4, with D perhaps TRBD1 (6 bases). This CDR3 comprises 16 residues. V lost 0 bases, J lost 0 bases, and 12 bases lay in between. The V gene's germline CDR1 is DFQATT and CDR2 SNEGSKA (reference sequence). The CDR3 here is CSARDLTGLAKNIQYF. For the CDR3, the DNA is TGCAGTGCTAGAGATCTGACAGGACTAGCCAAAAACATTCAGTACTTC.

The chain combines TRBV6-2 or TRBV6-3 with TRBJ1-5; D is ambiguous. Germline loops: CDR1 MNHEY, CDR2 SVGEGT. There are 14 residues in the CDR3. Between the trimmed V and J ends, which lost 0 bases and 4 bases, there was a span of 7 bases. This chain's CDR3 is CASSYSLPNQPQHF. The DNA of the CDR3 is TGTGCCAGCAGTTACTCGCTTCCGAATCAGCCCCAGCATTTT.

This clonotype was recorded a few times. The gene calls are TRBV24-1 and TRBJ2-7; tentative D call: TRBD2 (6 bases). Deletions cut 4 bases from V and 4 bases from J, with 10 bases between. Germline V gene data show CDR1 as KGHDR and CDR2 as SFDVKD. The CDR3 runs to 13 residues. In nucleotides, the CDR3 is TGTGCCACCAGTGAGTCAGGGAGGTACGAGCAGTACTTC. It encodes CATSESGRYEQYF.

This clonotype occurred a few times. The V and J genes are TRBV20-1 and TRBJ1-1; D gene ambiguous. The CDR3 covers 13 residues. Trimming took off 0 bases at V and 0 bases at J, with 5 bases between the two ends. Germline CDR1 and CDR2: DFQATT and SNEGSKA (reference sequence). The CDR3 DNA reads TGCAGTGCTAGAGATTCCATGAACACTGAAGCTTTCTTT. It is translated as CSARDSMNTEAFF.

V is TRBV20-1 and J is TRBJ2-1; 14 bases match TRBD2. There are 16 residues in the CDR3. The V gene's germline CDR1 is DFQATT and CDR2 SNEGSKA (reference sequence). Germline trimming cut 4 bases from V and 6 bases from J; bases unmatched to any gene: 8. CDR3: CSAIGLAGGWGNEQFF. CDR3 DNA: TGCAGTGCTATCGGACTAGCGGGAGGTTGGGGCAATGAGCAGTTCTTC.

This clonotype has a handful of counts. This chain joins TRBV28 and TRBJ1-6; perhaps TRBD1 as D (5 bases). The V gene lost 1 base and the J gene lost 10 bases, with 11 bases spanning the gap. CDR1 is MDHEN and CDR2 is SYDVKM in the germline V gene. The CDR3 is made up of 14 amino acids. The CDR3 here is CASSLLAGNSPLHF. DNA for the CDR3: TGTGCCAGCAGTTTATTGGCAGGGAACTCACCCCTCCACTTT.

CDR3: CASSDSGGRRAEAFF. CDR3 DNA sequence: TGTGCCAGCAGTGACTCAGGGGGGAGAAGGGCTGAAGCTTTCTTT. This chain connects TRBV6-4 to TRBJ1-1; TRBD1 is a possible D gene (6 bases). CDR1 MRHNA and CDR2 SNTAGT come from the germline V gene. The V end was cut by 0 bases, the J end by 6 bases, with 14 bases between. The CDR3 runs 15 residues.

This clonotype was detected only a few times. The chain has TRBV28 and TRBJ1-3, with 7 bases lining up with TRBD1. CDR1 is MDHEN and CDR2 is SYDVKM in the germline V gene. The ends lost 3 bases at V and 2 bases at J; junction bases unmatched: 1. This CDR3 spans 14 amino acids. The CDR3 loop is CASSLGTAGNTIYF. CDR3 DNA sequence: TGTGCCAGCAGTTTGGGGACAGCTGGAAACACCATATATTTT.

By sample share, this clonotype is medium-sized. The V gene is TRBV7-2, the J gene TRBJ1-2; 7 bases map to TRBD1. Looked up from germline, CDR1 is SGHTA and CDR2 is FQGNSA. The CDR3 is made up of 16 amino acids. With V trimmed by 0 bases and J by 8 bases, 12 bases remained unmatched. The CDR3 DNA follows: TGTGCCAGCAGCTTAGCGCAATCATATAACAGGGGCGGCTACACCTTC. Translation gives CASSLAQSYNRGGYTF.

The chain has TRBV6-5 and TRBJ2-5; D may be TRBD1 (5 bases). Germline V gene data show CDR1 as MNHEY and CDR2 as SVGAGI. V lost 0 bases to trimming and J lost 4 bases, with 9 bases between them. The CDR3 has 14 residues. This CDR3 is CASSYSRGSETQYF. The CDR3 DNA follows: TGTGCCAGCAGTTACTCTAGGGGTTCAGAGACCCAGTACTTC.

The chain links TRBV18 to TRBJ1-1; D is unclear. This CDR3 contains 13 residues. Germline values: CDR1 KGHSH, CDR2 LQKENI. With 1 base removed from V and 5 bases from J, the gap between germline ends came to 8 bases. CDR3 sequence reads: CASSPLPQTEAFF. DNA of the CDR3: TGTGCCAGCTCACCACTCCCCCAGACTGAAGCTTTCTTT.

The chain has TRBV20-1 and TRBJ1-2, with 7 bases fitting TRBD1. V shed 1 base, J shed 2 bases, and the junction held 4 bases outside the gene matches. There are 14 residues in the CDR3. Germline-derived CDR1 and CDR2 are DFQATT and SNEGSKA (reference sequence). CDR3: CSARVEGANYGYTF. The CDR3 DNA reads TGCAGTGCTAGAGTTGAGGGGGCAAACTATGGCTACACCTTC.

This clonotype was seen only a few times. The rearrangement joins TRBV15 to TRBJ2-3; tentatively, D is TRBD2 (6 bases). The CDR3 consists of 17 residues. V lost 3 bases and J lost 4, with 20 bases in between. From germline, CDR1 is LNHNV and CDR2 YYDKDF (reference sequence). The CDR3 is CATSRGGSSVSSDTQYF. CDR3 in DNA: TGTGCCACCAGCAGGGGGGGTTCTAGTGTATCTTCAGATACGCAGTATTTT.

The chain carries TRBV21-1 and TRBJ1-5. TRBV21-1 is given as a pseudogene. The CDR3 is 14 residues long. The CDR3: CASSKGIGNQPQHF. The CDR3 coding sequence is TGTGCCAGCAGCAAAGGGATCGGCAATCAGCCCCAGCATTTT.

CDR3 region: CASSSNYLGRLGSNYGYTF. The CDR3, as DNA: TGTGCCAGCAGCTCGAACTACCTTGGACGCTTGGGGTCGAACTATGGCTACACCTTC. The chain employs TRBV7-9 and TRBJ1-2; D remains unclear. CDR3 size: 19 residues. With 4 bases removed from V and 2 bases from J, the gap between germline ends came to 26 bases. Germline loops: CDR1 SEHNR, CDR2 FQNEAQ (reference sequence).

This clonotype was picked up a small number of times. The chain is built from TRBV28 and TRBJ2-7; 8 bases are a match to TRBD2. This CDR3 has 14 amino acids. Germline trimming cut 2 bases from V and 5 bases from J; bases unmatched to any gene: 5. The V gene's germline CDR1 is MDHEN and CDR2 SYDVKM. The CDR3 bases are TGTGCCAGCAGTTTACGTCTAGCGGGCGACGAGCAGTACTTC. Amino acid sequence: CASSLRLAGDEQYF.

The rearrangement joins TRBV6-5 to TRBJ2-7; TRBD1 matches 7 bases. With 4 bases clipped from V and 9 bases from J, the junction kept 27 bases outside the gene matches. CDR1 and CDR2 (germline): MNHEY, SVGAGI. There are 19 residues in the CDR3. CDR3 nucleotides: TGTGCCAGCAGTTTCCCTACCGCCGGGACAGATAAAGGGGGAGCCGGGCAGTACTTC. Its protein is CASSFPTAGTDKGGAGQYF.

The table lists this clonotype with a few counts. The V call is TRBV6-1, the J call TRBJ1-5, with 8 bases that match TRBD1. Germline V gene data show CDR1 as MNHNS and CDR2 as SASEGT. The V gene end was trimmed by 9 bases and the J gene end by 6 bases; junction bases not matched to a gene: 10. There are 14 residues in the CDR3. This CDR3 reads CASRMAGGGQPQHF. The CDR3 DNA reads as TGTGCCAGTAGAATGGCAGGGGGCGGTCAGCCCCAGCATTTT.

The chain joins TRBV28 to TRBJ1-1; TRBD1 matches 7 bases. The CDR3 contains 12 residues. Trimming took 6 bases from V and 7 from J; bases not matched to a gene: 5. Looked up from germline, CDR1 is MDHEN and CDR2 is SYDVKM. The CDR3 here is CASSQGQLEAFF. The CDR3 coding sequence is TGTGCCAGCAGCCAGGGACAGCTTGAAGCTTTCTTT. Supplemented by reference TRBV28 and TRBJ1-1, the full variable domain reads DVKVTQSSRYLVKRTGEKVFLECVQDMDHENMFWYRQDPGLGLRLIYFSYDVKMKEKGDIPEGYSVSREKKERFSLILESASTNQTSMYLCASSQGQLEAFFGQGTRLTVV.

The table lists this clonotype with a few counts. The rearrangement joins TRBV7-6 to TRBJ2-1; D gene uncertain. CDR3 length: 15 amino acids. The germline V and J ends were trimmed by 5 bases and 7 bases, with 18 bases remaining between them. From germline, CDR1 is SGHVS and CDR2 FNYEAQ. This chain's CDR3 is CASSPIPSSINEQFF. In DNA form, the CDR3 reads TGTGCCAGCAGCCCCATCCCGAGCTCTATTAATGAGCAGTTCTTC.

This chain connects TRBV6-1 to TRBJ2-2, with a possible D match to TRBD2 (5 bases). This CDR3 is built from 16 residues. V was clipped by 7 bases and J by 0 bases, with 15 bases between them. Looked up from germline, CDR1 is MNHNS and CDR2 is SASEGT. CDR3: CASKSAGSANTGELFF. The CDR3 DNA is TGTGCCAGCAAATCCGCGGGCTCTGCGAACACCGGGGAGCTGTTTTTT.

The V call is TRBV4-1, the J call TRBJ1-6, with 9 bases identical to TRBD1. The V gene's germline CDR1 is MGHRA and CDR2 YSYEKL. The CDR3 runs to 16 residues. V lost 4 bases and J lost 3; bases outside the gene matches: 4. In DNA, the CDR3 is TGCGCCAGCAGCCCCCGGACAGGGGACTATAATTCACCCCTCCACTTT. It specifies CASSPRTGDYNSPLHF.

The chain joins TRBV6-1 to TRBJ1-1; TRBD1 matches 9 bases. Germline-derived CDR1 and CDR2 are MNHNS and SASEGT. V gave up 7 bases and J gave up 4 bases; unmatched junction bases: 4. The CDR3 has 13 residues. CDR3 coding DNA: TGTGCCAGCAAAAGGACAGGGGTCACTGAAGCTTTCTTT. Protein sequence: CASKRTGVTEAFF.

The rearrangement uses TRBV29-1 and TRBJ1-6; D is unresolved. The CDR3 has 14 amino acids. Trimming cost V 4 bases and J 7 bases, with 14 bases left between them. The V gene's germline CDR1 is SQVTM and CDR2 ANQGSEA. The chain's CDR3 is CSVAIGVINSPLHF. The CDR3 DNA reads TGCAGCGTTGCAATCGGGGTTATAAATTCACCCCTCCACTTT.

This CDR3 is CASSIRDRGRAGANVLTF. The DNA for the CDR3 is TGTGCCAGCAGCATCCGGGACAGGGGTCGTGCTGGGGCCAACGTCCTGACTTTC. This sequence joins TRBV7-8 and TRBJ2-6, with TRBD1 matching over 10 bases. The CDR3 sequence is 18 residues long. Germline CDR1 SGHVS, CDR2 FQNEAQ. The trim removed 5 bases at V and 2 bases at J, leaving 9 bases unmatched.

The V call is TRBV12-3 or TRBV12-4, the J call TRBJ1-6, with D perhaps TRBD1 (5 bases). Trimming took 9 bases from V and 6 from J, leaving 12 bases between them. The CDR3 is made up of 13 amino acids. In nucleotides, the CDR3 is TGTGCCAGTAGATCAGGGACTAATTCACCCCTCCACTTT. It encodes CASRSGTNSPLHF.

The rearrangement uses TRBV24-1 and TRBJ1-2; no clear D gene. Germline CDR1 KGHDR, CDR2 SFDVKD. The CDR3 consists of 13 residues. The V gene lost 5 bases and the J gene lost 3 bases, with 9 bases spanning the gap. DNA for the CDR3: TGTGCCACCAGTGGGGTTTTAGACTATGGCTACACCTTC. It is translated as CATSGVLDYGYTF.

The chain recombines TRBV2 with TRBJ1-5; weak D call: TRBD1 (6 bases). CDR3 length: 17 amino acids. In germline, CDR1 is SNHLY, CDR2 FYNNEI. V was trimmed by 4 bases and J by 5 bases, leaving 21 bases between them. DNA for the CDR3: TGTGCCAGCAGTGCCAAGCTAACCGGGACAAAGTATCAGCCCCAGCATTTT. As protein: CASSAKLTGTKYQPQHF.

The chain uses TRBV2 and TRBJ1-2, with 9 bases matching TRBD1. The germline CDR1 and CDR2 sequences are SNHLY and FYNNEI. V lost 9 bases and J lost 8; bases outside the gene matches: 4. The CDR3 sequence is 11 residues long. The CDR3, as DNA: TGTGCCAGTGGACAGGGGCTCGGCTACACCTTC. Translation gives CASGQGLGYTF.

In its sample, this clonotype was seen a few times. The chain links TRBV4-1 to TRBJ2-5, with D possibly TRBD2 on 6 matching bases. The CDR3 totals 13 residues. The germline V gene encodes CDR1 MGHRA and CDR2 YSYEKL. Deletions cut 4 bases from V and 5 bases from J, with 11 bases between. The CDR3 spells CASSLIRGETQYF. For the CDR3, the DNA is TGCGCCAGCAGCCTAATTCGGGGGGAGACCCAGTACTTC.

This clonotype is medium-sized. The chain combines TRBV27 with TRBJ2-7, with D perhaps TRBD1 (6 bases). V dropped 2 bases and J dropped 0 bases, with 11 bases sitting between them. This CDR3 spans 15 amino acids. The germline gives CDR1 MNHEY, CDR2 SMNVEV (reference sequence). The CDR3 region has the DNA TGTGCCAGCAGTTTAGGACAGAAGAGCTCCTACGAGCAGTACTTC. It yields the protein CASSLGQKSSYEQYF.